The clone carrying this T cell receptor beta chain came up once. The antigen is unknown. These data come from a study of T cell responses to AZD1222 COVID-19 vaccine. The study's findings and limits: There were mostly white British donors and more females than males, and clonal diversity was possibly underestimated. Unmutated regions of variants are reportedly targeted by nearly half of spike-specific TCRs. After the peak T cell response, and only then, were repertoires sampled.

The protocol was immunoSEQ multiplex PCR, while the TCRdb copy is restricted to in-frame clones and leaves out a portion. The sample consists of tens of thousands of clones, more than 75% of them appearing once. The ends lost 3 bases at V and 3 bases at J; junction bases unmatched: 2. The CDR3 extends over 15 amino acids. Germline-derived CDR1 and CDR2 are SGHAT and FQNNGV. This sequence joins TRBV11-2 and TRBJ2-3, with 11 bases matching TRBD2. The TCR originated in an adult in good health. The sequencing used peripheral blood, collected on day 0 of AZD1222 vaccination. The DNA of the CDR3 is TGTGCCAGCAGCTTTAGCGGGGGGGGAACAGATACGCAGTATTTT. Residues: CASSFSGGGTDTQYF.